This T cell receptor (beta chain) was obtained from a study of OX40 agonist ivuxolimab in advanced cancers. Study-wide context: Enrollees could have had prior anti-PD-1, anti-PD-L1 or anti-CTLA-4 therapy, which about 40% had received.

Details on this clone: As yet, its antigen is unknown.

Study-level points and caveats: With doses of 0.1 to 3.0 mg/kg, CD4+ and CD8+ blood T cells had undergone clonal expansion by week 6. Averaging showed that CD8+ T cells had more expanded clones than CD4+ did.

Anyone with autoimmune disease history or systemic immunosuppression was excluded. From germline, CDR1 is MDHEN and CDR2 SYDVKM. CDR3 size: 17 residues. V gave up 5 bases and J gave up 3 bases; unmatched junction bases: 8. The table came from immunoSEQ multiplex PCR; TCRdb's copy has only in-frame clones and leaves some out. The sample carries just over 14,000 clones, around four fifths recorded once. This receptor was identified in an adult with an advanced solid tumor such as melanoma, head and neck, liver or kidney cancer. The J gene is TRBJ2-2, the V gene TRBV28; 11 positions agree with TRBD2. Sequenced material: CD4+ or CD8+ T cells sorted from blood, taken in a trial of the OX40 agonist ivuxolimab. CDR3 residues: CASSTRMGLADTGELFF. Here the CDR3 DNA reads TGTGCCAGCAGTACACGCATGGGACTAGCGGACACCGGGGAGCTGTTTTTT.